The 9 T cell receptor beta chains given below trace back to one sample, sequenced in a study of blood T cell repertoires in COVID-19. Profiling relied on immunoSEQ multiplex PCR, and the TCRdb table lists in-frame clones only, not all of them. In the table there are about 310,000 clones, roughly 91% of which are singletons. Material for sequencing was peripheral blood. The receptors were sampled from a middle-aged man with active or convalescent COVID-19.

The V gene is TRBV12-3 or TRBV12-4, the J gene TRBJ2-1; 8 nucleotides line up with TRBD1. CDR3 size: 13 residues. V lost 6 bases and J lost 8; bases outside the gene matches: 6. The DNA for the CDR3 is TGTGCCAGCAGGAGACAGGGGAGCGATGAGCAGTTCTTC. Its protein product is CASRRQGSDEQFF.

CDR3 residues: CASTPGQGETQYF. The CDR3 DNA is TGTGCCAGCACCCCGGGACAGGGGGAGACCCAGTACTTC. The chain has TRBV28 and TRBJ2-5, with 10 bases aligning to TRBD1. This CDR3 has 13 residues. Germline V CDR1 and CDR2: MDHEN, SYDVKM. The V segment lost 7 bases and the J segment 5 bases; nucleotides outside the gene matches: 4.

The V call is TRBV7-9, the J call TRBJ1-2, with 7 bases that match TRBD1. J lost 0 bases, V lost 7 bases, and 5 bases had no gene match. CDR1 is SEHNR, CDR2 FQNEAQ, per germline (reference sequence). The CDR3 has 14 residues. CDR3 in amino acids: CASTSGGTNYGYTF. The CDR3 bases are TGTGCCAGCACCTCAGGGGGAACTAACTATGGCTACACCTTC.

V usage is TRBV5-5 and J usage is TRBJ1-6; no reliable D call. The V end lost 2 bases, the J end lost 8 bases, and 8 bases lay between the germline ends. The CDR3 length is 13 residues. Germline CDR1 is SGHKS and CDR2 is YYEKEE (reference sequence). The CDR3 region has the DNA TGTGCCAGCAGCTTAGAGGTGTATTCACCCCTCCACTTT. Translation: CASSLEVYSPLHF.

The CDR3 here is CASRWTQGSYNSPLHF. CDR3 DNA sequence: TGTGCCAGCAGGTGGACCCAGGGCTCCTATAATTCACCCCTCCACTTT. The chain carries TRBV28 and TRBJ1-6; maybe TRBD1 (5 bases). The CDR3 contains 16 residues. Germline V gene lookup returns CDR1 MDHEN and CDR2 SYDVKM. The ends were cut back, 6 bases at V and 0 bases at J, with 12 bases in the middle. Variable domain in full (rest from reference TRBV28 and TRBJ1-6): DVKVTQSSRYLVKRTGEKVFLECVQDMDHENMFWYRQDPGLGLRLIYFSYDVKMKEKGDIPEGYSVSREKKERFSLILESASTNQTSMYLCASRWTQGSYNSPLHFGNGTRLTVT.

This clone is a singleton in its sample. The rearrangement uses TRBV30 and TRBJ1-1; D remains unclear. CDR1 GTSNPN and CDR2 SVGIG come from the germline V gene (reference sequence). Trimming removed 0 bases from V and 0 bases from J, with 11 bases in between. The CDR3 extends over 15 amino acids. The CDR3 is CAWSVRAYMNTEAFF. The CDR3 bases are TGTGCCTGGAGTGTGAGGGCCTACATGAACACTGAAGCTTTCTTT.

This rearrangement joins TRBV6-2 or TRBV6-3 to TRBJ1-1; 8 bases are shared with TRBD1. The junction had 6 bases not matched to a gene; V was cut back by 0 bases and J by 3 bases. Germline V gives CDR1 MNHEY, CDR2 SVGEGT. This CDR3 is 16 amino acids long. The CDR3 DNA follows: TGTGCCAGCAGTTACTCGGGGGACAGGACCTACACTGAAGCTTTCTTT. Its translation is CASSYSGDRTYTEAFF.

V and J are TRBV4-2 and TRBJ2-1; D possibly corresponds to TRBD2 (5 bases). From germline, CDR1 is LGHNA and CDR2 YNFKEQ. Between the trimmed V and J ends, which lost 0 bases and 7 bases, there was a span of 16 bases. The CDR3 length is 16 residues. The chain's CDR3 is CASSQEGQRTGNEQFF. The CDR3 region has the DNA TGTGCCAGCAGCCAAGAGGGTCAACGGACGGGGAATGAGCAGTTCTTC.

This clone is a singleton in its sample. In DNA, the CDR3 is TGTGCCAGTAGTATAGTGGGGGGAGGGGTTGGCCGCAATCAGCCCCAGCATTTT. It encodes CASSIVGGGVGRNQPQHF. The chain is built from TRBV19 and TRBJ1-5, with a possible D match to TRBD1 (5 bases). CDR3 length: 18 residues. V lost 1 base and J 2 bases, leaving 18 bases between the germline ends. Germline V lookup: CDR1 LNHDA, CDR2 SQIVND (reference sequence).